This is a list of T cell receptor beta chains from one sample in a study of cytomegalovirus exposure and HLA in healthy donors. TCRdb's copy holds only in-frame clones and misses some; the assay was immunoSEQ multiplex PCR. The sample consists of about 170,000 clones, around 74% of them appearing once. Sequencing used PBMCs. These receptors came from a female donor in good health and CMV-seronegative. The CDR3 runs from the conserved cysteine through the conserved F or W. A D gene is named only where the DNA matches it firmly. Not all rows give a size; the values are once, few, many and, for expanded clones, a class.

j_call clone_size v_call d_call cdr3_nt cdr3_aa
TRBJ2-7 . TRBV4-1 TRBD2 TGCGCCAGCAGCCAAAGAGCGGGCGGGGGGGCCTCCTACGAGCAGTACTTC CASSQRAGGGASYEQYF
TRBJ2-7 . TRBV18 TRBD2 TGTGCCAGCTCACCACCGGGACTAGCGGGAGAATGGGAGCAGTACTTC CASSPPGLAGEWEQYF
TRBJ2-1 few TRBV5-4 TRBD1 TGTGCCAGCAGCTTGACAGGGGGGAATGAGCAGTTCTTC CASSLTGGNEQFF
TRBJ1-2 . TRBV27 . TGTGCCAGCAGTTCAATGTTAGACAGGAACTATGGCTACACCTTC CASSSMLDRNYGYTF
TRBJ2-7 . TRBV30 . TGTGCCTGGAGTACTCAGGGCGCGTACGAGCAGTACTTC CAWSTQGAYEQYF
TRBJ2-1 . TRBV5-1 TRBD2 TGCGCCAGCTCCAGCGGGGGGGAGCAGTTCTTC CASSSGGEQFF
TRBJ1-1 . TRBV6-5 . TGTGCCAGCAGTTACGAGAGGGTGGCTTTCTTT CASSYERVAFF
TRBJ1-2 few TRBV9 . TGTGCCAGCAGCCGATATGGACGGGAAAACTATGGCTACACCTTC CASSRYGRENYGYTF
TRBJ1-2 . TRBV13 TRBD1 TGTGCCAGCAGCACCCTCGGAACAGGGGCCAACTATGGCTACACCTTC CASSTLGTGANYGYTF
TRBJ2-1 . TRBV10-3 . TGTGCCACCAACAGTGGGCGCAACAATGAGCAGTTCTTC CATNSGRNNEQFF
TRBJ1-2 . TRBV7-2 . TGTGCCAGCAGCTTAGATACAGCCTATGGCTACACCTTC CASSLDTAYGYTF
TRBJ2-4 . TRBV18 TRBD2 TGTGCCAGCTCCCGCCAACTAGCGGGGAATGACATTCAGTACTTC CASSRQLAGNDIQYF
TRBJ1-3 once TRBV10-3 . TGTGCCATCAGCATCTATCTAGACCCAAGCTCTGGAAACACCATATATTTT CAISIYLDPSSGNTIYF
TRBJ2-1 . TRBV10-1 . TGCGCCAACCATTCTCCGGGACTCTCCTACAATGAGCAGTTCTTC CANHSPGLSYNEQFF
TRBJ2-2 . TRBV7-8 . TGTGCCAGTAGAAAGGGGGAGAGGTACACCGGGGAGCTGTTTTTT CASRKGERYTGELFF
TRBJ2-1 . TRBV30 . TGTGCCTGGAGTCCTACCCGGGGCCCCGGGGGGCGCAATGAGCAGTTCTTC CAWSPTRGPGGRNEQFF